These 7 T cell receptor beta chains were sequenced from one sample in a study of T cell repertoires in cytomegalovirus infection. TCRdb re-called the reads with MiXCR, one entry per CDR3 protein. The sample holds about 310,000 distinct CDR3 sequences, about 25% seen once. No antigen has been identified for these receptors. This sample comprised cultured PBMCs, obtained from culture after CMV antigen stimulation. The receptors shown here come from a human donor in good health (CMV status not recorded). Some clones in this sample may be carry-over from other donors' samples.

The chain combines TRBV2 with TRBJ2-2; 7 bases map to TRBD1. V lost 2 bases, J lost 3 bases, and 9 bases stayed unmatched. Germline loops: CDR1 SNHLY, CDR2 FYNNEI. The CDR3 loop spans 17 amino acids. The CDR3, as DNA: TGTGCCAGCAGTGAATTTACAGGGGCGGTTTACACCGGGGAGCTGTTTTTT. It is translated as CASSEFTGAVYTGELFF.

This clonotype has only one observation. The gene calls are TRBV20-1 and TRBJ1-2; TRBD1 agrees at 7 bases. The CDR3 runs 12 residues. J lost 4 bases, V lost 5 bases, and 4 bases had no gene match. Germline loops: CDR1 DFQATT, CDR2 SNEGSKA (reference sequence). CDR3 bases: TGCAGTGCTGTGGGACAGCCCTATGGCTACACCTTC. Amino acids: CSAVGQPYGYTF.

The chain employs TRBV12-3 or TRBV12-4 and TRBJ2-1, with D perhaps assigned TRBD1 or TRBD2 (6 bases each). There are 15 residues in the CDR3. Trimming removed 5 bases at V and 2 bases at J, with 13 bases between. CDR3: CASSPGEVTYNEQFF. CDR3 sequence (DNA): TGTGCCAGCAGTCCAGGGGAGGTAACCTACAATGAGCAGTTCTTC.

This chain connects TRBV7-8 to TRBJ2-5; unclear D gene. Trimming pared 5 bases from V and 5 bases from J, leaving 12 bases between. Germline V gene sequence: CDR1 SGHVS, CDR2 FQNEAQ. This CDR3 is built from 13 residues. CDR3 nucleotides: TGTGCCAGCAGCCCCGGCCAAGGGGAGACCCAGTACTTC. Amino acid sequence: CASSPGQGETQYF.

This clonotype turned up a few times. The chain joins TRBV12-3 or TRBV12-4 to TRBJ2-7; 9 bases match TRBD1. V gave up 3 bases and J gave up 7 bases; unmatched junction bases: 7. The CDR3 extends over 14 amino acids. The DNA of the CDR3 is TGTGCCAGCAGTTTCGGGGACAGGGTAGTAGAGCAGTACTTC. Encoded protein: CASSFGDRVVEQYF.

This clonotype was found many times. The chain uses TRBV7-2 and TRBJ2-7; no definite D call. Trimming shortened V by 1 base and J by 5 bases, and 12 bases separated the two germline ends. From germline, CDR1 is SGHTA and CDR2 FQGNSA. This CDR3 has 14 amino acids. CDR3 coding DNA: TGTGCCAGCAGCTTAGTGGACGGTTGGGACGAGCAGTACTTC. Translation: CASSLVDGWDEQYF.

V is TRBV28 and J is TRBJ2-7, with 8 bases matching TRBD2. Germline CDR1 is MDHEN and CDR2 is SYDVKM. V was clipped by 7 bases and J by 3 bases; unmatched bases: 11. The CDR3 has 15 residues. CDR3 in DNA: TGTGCCAGCAACAGCTTGACTAGCGCCTTCTACGAGCAGTACTTC. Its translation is CASNSLTSAFYEQYF.